This TCR beta chain was found in a study of long-term antiretroviral therapy in people with HIV. The V gene's germline CDR1 is MNHEY and CDR2 SVGAGI. CDR3 size: 15 residues. The V and J ends lost 5 bases and 3 bases respectively, with 16 bases between them. The run of the v3.0 immunoSEQ assay was at survey level. Assay used: immunoSEQ multiplex PCR; TCRdb lists only in-frame clones, some missing. The profile covers fewer than 25,000 clones, with about 86% appearing a single time and approximately 15% taken by the ten largest. The sample consisted of unsorted PBMCs, taken at the start of antiretroviral therapy, before treatment. The TCR was taken from a woman aged 18-29 years with HIV. This sequence joins TRBV6-5 and TRBJ1-1; D uncertain. The CDR3 loop is CASSPTHQHDTEAFF. In DNA, the CDR3 is TGTGCCAGCAGTCCGACACATCAACATGACACTGAAGCTTTCTTT.